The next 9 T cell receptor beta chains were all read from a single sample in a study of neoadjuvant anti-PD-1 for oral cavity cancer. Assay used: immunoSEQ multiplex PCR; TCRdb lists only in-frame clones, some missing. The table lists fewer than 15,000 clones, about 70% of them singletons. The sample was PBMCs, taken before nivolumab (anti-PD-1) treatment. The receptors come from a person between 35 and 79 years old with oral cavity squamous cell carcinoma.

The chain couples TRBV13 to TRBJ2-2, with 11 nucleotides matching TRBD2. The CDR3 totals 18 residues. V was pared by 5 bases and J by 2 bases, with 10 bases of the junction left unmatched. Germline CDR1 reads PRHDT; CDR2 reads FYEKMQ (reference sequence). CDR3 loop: CASSRSSGGLHNTGELFF. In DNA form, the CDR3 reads TGTGCCAGCAGCCGATCTAGCGGGGGGCTCCATAACACCGGGGAGCTGTTTTTT.

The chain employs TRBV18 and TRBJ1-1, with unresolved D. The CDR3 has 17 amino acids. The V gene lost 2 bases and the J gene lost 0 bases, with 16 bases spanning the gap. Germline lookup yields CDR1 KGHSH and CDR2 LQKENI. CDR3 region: CASSPLPSDVMNTEAFF. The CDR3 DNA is TGTGCCAGCTCACCATTGCCAAGTGACGTAATGAACACTGAAGCTTTCTTT. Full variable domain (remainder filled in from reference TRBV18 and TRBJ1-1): NAGVMQNPRHLVRRRGQEARLRCSPMKGHSHVYWYRQLPEEGLKFMVYLQKENIIDESGMPKERFSAEFPKEGPSILRIQQVVRGDSAAYFCASSPLPSDVMNTEAFFGQGTRLTVV.

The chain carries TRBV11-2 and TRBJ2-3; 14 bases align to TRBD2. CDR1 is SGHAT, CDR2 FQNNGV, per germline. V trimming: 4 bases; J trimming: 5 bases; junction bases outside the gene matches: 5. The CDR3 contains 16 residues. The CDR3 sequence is CASSSRLAGGVDTQYF. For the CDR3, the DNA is TGTGCCAGCAGCTCCAGACTAGCGGGAGGGGTAGATACGCAGTATTTT.

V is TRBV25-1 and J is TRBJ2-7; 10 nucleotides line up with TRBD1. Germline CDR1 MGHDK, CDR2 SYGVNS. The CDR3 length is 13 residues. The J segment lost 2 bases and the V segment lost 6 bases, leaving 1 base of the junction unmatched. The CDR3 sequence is CASRDRGAYEQYF. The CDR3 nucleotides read TGTGCCAGCAGGGACAGGGGGGCCTACGAGCAGTACTTC.

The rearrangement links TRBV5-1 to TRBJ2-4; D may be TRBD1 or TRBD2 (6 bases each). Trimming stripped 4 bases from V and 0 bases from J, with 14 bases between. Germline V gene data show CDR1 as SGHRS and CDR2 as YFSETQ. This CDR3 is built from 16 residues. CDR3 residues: CASSPEGGLAKNIQYF. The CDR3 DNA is TGCGCCAGCAGCCCGGAGGGGGGACTAGCCAAAAACATTCAGTACTTC.

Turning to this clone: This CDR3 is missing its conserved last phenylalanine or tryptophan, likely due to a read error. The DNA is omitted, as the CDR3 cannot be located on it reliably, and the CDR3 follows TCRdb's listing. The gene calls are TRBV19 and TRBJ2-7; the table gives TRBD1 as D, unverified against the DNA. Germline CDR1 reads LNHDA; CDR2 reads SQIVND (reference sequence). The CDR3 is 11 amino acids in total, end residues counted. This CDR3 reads CASSIGDSTRS.

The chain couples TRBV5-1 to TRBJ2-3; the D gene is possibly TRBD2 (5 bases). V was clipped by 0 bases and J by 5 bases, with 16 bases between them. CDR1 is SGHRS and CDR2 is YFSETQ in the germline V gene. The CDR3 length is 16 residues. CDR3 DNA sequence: TGCGCCAGCAGCTTGGAGGGTGGACTGGCGGGAGATACGCAGTATTTT. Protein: CASSLEGGLAGDTQYF.

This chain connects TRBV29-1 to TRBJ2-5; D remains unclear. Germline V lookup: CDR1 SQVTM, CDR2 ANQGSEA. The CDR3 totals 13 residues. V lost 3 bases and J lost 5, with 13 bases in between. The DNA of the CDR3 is TGCAGCGTTGAGTCCGACGCCCGGGAGACCCAGTACTTC. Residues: CSVESDARETQYF.

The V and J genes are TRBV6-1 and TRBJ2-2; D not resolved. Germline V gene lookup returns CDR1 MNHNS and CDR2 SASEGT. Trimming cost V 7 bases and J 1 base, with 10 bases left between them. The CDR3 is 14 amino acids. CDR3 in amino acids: CASNGGLNTGELFF. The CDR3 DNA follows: TGTGCCAGCAATGGCGGTCTGAACACCGGGGAGCTGTTTTTT.